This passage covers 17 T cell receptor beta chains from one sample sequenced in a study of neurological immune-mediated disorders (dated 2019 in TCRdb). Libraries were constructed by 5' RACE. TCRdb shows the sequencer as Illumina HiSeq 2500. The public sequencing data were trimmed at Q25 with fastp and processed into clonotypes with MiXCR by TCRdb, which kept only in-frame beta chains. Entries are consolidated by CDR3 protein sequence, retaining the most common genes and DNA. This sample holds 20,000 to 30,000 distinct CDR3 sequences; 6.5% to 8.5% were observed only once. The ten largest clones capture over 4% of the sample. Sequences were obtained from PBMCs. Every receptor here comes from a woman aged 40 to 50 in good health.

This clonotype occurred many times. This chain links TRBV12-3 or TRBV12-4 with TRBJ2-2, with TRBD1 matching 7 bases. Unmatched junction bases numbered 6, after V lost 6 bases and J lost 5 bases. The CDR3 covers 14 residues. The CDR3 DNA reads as TGTGCCAGCAGCCCCGGGACAGTGACCGGGGAGCTGTTTTTT. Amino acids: CASSPGTVTGELFF.

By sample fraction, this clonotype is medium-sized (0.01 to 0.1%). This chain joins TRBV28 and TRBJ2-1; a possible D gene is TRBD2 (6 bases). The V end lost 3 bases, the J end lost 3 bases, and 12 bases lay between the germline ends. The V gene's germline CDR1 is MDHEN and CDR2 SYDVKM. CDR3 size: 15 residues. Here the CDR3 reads CASSFEAGNYNEQFF. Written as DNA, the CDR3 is TGTGCCAGCAGTTTCGAAGCGGGTAACTACAATGAGCAGTTCTTC.

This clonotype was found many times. The DNA for the CDR3 is TGTGCCAGCAGCCAAATCGAGATTGGATCACCCCTCCACTTT. Translating gives CASSQIEIGSPLHF. This chain joins TRBV3-1 and TRBJ1-6; D is unclear. CDR3 length: 14 amino acids. Germline lookup yields CDR1 LGHDT and CDR2 YNNKEL (reference sequence). V was cut by 2 bases and J by 10 bases, with 12 bases left in between.

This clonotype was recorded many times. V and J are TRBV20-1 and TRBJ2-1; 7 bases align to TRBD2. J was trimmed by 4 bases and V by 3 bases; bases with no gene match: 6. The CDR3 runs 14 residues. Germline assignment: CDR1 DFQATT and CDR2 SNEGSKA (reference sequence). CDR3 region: CSARSGADYNEQFF. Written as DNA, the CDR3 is TGCAGTGCTAGGAGCGGGGCAGATTACAATGAGCAGTTCTTC.

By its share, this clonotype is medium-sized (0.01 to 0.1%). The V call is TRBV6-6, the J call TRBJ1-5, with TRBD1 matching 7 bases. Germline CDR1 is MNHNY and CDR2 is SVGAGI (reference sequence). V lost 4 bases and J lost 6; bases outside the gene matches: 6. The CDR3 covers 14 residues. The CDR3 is CASSFDRAGQPQHF. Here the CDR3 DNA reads TGTGCCAGCAGTTTTGACAGGGCGGGTCAGCCCCAGCATTTT.

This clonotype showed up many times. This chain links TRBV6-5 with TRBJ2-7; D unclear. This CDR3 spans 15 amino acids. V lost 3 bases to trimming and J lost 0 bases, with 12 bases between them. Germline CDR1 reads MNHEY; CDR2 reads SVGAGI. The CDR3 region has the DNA TGTGCCAGCAGTTATAGTCGATGGCCCTCCTACGAGCAGTACTTC. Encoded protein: CASSYSRWPSYEQYF.

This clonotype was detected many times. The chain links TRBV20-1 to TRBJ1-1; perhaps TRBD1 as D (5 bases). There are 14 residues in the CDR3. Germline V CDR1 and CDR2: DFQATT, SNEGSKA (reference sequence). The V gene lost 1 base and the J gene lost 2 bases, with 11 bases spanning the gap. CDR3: CSARGGVPNTEAFF. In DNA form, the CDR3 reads TGCAGTGCTAGAGGGGGGGTGCCAAACACTGAAGCTTTCTTT.

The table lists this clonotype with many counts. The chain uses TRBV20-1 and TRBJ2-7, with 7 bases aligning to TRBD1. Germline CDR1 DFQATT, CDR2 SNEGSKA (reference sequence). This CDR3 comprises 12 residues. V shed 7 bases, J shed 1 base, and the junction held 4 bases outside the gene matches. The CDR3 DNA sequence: TGCAGTGGAGGGACAGTTTCCTACGAGCAGTACTTC. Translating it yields CSGGTVSYEQYF.

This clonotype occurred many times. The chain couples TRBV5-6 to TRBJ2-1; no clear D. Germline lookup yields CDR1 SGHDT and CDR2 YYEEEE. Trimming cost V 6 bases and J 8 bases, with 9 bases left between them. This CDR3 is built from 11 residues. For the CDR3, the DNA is TGTGCCAGCATCAAATTCGATGAGCAGTTCTTC. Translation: CASIKFDEQFF.

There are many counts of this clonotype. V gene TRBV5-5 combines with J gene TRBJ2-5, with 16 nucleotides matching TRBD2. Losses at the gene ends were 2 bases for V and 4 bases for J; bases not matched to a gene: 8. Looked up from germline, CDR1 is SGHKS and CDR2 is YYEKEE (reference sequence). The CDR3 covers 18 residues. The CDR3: CASSLLGTSGRAGETQYF. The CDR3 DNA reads TGTGCCAGCAGCTTATTAGGGACTAGCGGGAGGGCGGGAGAGACCCAGTACTTC.

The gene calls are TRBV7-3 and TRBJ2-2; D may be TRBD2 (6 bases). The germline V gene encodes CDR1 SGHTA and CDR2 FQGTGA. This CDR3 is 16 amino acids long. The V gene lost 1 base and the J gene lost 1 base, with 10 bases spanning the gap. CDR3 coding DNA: TGTGCCAGCAGCTTAATTGGCGGGATGAACACCGGGGAGCTGTTTTTT. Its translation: CASSLIGGMNTGELFF. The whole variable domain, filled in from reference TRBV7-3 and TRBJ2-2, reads GAGVSQTPSNKVTEKGKYVELRCDPISGHTALYWYRQSLGQGPEFLIYFQGTGAADDSGLPNDRFFAVRPEGSVSTLKIQRTERGDSAVYLCASSLIGGMNTGELFFGEGSRLTVL.

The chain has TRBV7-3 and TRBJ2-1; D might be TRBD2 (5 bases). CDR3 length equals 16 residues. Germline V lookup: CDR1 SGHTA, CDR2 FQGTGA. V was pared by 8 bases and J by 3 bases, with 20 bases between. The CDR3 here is CASSYGVDRDYNEQFF. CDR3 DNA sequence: TGTGCCAGCTCTTATGGGGTAGATCGGGACTACAATGAGCAGTTCTTC.

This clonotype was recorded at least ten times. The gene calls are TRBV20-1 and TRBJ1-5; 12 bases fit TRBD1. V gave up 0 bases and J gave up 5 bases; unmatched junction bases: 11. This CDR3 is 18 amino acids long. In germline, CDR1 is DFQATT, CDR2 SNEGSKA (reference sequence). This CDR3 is CSARDPMGQGAMDQPQHF. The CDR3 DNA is TGCAGTGCTAGAGATCCAATGGGACAGGGGGCGATGGATCAGCCCCAGCATTTT.

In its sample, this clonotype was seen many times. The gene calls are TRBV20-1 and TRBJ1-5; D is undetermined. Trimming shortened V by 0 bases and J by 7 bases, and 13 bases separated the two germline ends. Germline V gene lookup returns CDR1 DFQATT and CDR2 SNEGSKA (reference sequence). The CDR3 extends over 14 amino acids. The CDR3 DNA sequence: TGCAGTGCTAGAGATCCGGGCCCTCTGCAGCCCCAGCATTTT. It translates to CSARDPGPLQPQHF.

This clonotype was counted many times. In DNA, the CDR3 is TGTGCCAGCAGTCCAGAGGGGGGGGTACCCCAGCATTTT. Protein product: CASSPEGGVPQHF. This sequence joins TRBV12-3 or TRBV12-4 and TRBJ1-5; possibly TRBD1 for D (6 bases). The CDR3 is made up of 13 amino acids. V lost 5 bases and J lost 10, with 15 bases in between.

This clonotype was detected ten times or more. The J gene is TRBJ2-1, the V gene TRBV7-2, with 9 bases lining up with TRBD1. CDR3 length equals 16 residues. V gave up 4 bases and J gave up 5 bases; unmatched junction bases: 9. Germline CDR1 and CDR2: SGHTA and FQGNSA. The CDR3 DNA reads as TGTGCCAGCAGCTCCCCAGGGACAGGGAGACACAATGAGCAGTTCTTC. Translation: CASSSPGTGRHNEQFF.

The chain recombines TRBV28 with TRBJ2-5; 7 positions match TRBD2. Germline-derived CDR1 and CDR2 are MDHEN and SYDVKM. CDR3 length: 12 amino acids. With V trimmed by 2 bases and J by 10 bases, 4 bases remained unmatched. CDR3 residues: CASSLRSGGQYF. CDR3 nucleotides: TGTGCCAGCAGTTTAAGGTCGGGGGGCCAGTACTTC.